This T cell receptor (beta chain) was sequenced during a study of T cells in women clearing cervical HPV infection. Details on this clone: The read ends 3 residues shy of where the CDR3 ends; the end is completed using the germline J gene.

Assay used: immunoSEQ multiplex PCR; TCRdb lists only in-frame clones, some missing. In all, the sample yields about 17,000 clones. Trimming took 7 bases from V and 7 from J; bases not matched to a gene: 10. The CDR3 loop spans 14 amino acids. Germline CDR1 and CDR2: SNHLY and FYNNEI. Material: blood buffy coat. This clonotype was obtained from a woman aged 18-70 years with a cervical HPV16 infection that either progressed to CIN3+ or cleared (not recorded which). This chain joins TRBV2 and TRBJ1-5, with 7 bases matching TRBD1. This CDR3 reads CASNGQDSAQPQHF. CDR3 DNA, as far as it was read: TGTGCCAGCAACGGACAGGATTCGGCGCAGCCC.